These 16 T cell receptor beta chains came from one sample sequenced in a study of metastatic and nonmetastatic thyroid tumors. TCRdb reprocessed the PCR reads using MiXCR. The sample lists 40,000 or so clones, roughly 26% occurring once. All patients were untreated before thyroid surgery. The sequenced sample consisted of blood. These receptors were obtained from a female donor with papillary thyroid cancer or a benign thyroid nodule (not recorded which). Some clones in this sample may be carry-over from other donors' samples.

This clone came up many times. V and J are TRBV12-3 or TRBV12-4 and TRBJ1-3, with a possible D match to TRBD1 (6 bases). Trimming took 2 bases from V and 4 from J, leaving 12 bases between them. This CDR3 comprises 15 residues. This chain's CDR3 is CASSLTGNLGNTIYF. CDR3 sequence (DNA): TGTGCCAGCAGTTTAACAGGGAATTTGGGAAACACCATATATTTT.

This clone has only one observation. The rearrangement joins TRBV5-1 to TRBJ2-1, with 9 bases fitting TRBD2. V lost 0 bases to trimming and J lost 4 bases; unmatched junction nucleotides: 2. The CDR3 consists of 15 residues. Germline values: CDR1 SGHRS, CDR2 YFSETQ. The DNA of the CDR3 is TGCGCCAGCAGCTTGGGGACTAGCGTGTACAATGAGCAGTTCTTC. Translation gives CASSLGTSVYNEQFF.

On this clone itself: At one of its ends the junction is not consistent with the germline gene, which may arise from a read error. The genes are TRBV7-9 and TRBJ1-2; no clear D. This CDR3 spans 12 amino acids. Germline CDR1 and CDR2: SEHNR and FQNEAQ (reference sequence). CDR3 bases: TGTGCCAGCAGCTTGGGCTCCGTGAATTGGCACTTC. It yields the protein CASSLGSVNWHF.

This rearrangement joins TRBV3-1 to TRBJ1-4; no reliable D call. Germline CDR1 reads LGHDT; CDR2 reads YNNKEL (reference sequence). The CDR3 is 15 residues long. The V gene lost 1 base and the J gene lost 4 bases, with 10 bases spanning the gap. CDR3 coding DNA: TGTGCCAGCAGCCAAGTCGGGAGTTATAATGAAAAACTGTTTTTT. This codes for CASSQVGSYNEKLFF. Drawing the rest from reference TRBV3-1 and TRBJ1-4, the complete variable domain is DTAVSQTPKYLVTQMGNDKSIKCEQNLGHDTMYWYKQDSKKFLKIMFSYNNKELIINETVPNRFSPKSPDKAHLNLHINSLELGDSAVYFCASSQVGSYNEKLFFGSGTQLSVL.

The table lists this clone with a few counts. The V call is TRBV10-3, the J call TRBJ2-3; unclear D gene. In germline, CDR1 is ENHRY, CDR2 SYGVKD. V lost 7 bases and J 3 bases, leaving 14 bases between the germline ends. This CDR3 contains 14 residues. CDR3 nucleotide sequence: TGTGCCATCACATCAGTACATGGTACAGATACGCAGTATTTT. It codes for CAITSVHGTDTQYF.

This clone showed up many times. The CDR3 nucleotides are TGTGCCAGCAGTTTTCAGGGGGACTCCTACAATGAGCAGTTCTTC. Amino acid sequence: CASSFQGDSYNEQFF. J is TRBJ2-1 and V is TRBV12-3 or TRBV12-4; TRBD1 matches 7 bases. CDR3 size: 15 residues. Trimming at V came to 3 bases and at J to 0 bases, leaving 2 bases not matched to a gene.

The chain has TRBV28 and TRBJ1-3; D is ambiguous. The germline V and J ends were trimmed by 7 bases and 8 bases, with 21 bases remaining between them. Per the germline V gene, CDR1 is MDHEN and CDR2 is SYDVKM. This CDR3 is 15 amino acids long. CDR3 sequence (DNA): TGTGCCAGCATCCCCGGGGAGGCTTTGAAGTACACCATATATTTT. Residues: CASIPGEALKYTIYF.

The chain carries TRBV12-3 or TRBV12-4 and TRBJ2-3; D could derive from TRBD1 or TRBD2 (6 bases each). The CDR3 covers 15 residues. Trimming removed 5 bases at V and 2 bases at J, with 14 bases between. The DNA for the CDR3 is TGTGCCAGCAGTGGAGGGACAATACCCACAGATACGCAGTATTTT. Residues: CASSGGTIPTDTQYF.

In this sample, this clone is medium-sized. The chain joins TRBV6-2 or TRBV6-3 to TRBJ1-5; 7 nucleotides match TRBD1. The germline V gene has CDR1 MNHEY and CDR2 SVGEGT. This CDR3 is built from 13 residues. V gave up 6 bases and J gave up 3 bases; unmatched junction bases: 2. The CDR3 DNA follows: TGTGCCAGCAGACAGGGGCTCAATCAGCCCCAGCATTTT. It yields the protein CASRQGLNQPQHF.

The chain carries TRBV7-8 and TRBJ2-7; 12 nucleotides agree with TRBD2. CDR3 length: 16 amino acids. Germline V gene lookup returns CDR1 SGHVS and CDR2 FQNEAQ. J lost 2 bases, V lost 10 bases, and 12 bases had no gene match. The CDR3 coding sequence is TGTGCCACCAAGGGAGGACTAGCGGGACCTACCTACGAGCAGTACTTC. It codes for CATKGGLAGPTYEQYF.

V gene TRBV11-1 combines with J gene TRBJ2-1; the match to TRBD2 covers 7 bases. The germline V gene has CDR1 SGHAT and CDR2 FQDESV (reference sequence). The CDR3 is made up of 15 amino acids. Germline trimming cut 5 bases from V and 4 bases from J; bases unmatched to any gene: 8. The CDR3 protein is CASSPASGPYNEQFF. CDR3 bases: TGTGCCAGCAGCCCAGCTAGCGGACCTTACAATGAGCAGTTCTTC.

This clone was found many times. V gene TRBV28 combines with J gene TRBJ1-2; 8 bases line up with TRBD1. Germline V gives CDR1 MDHEN, CDR2 SYDVKM. The CDR3 consists of 14 residues. Unmatched junction bases numbered 5, after V lost 5 bases and J lost 3 bases. The CDR3 sequence is CASSPGGADYGYTF. The DNA for the CDR3 is TGTGCCAGCAGTCCAGGGGGCGCCGACTATGGCTACACCTTC.

This clone was picked up many times. This chain joins TRBV7-2 and TRBJ1-4; 8 bases agree with TRBD1. The CDR3 length is 15 residues. V shed 0 bases and J 5 bases; nucleotides not matched to a gene: 2. Germline V gene sequence: CDR1 SGHTA, CDR2 FQGNSA. This chain's CDR3 is CASSLARTGNEKLFF. CDR3 sequence (DNA): TGTGCCAGCAGCTTAGCGAGGACAGGGAATGAAAAACTGTTTTTT.

This clone was seen at least ten times. The chain combines TRBV28 with TRBJ1-1, with D possibly matching TRBD1 (5 bases). Germline V CDR1 and CDR2: MDHEN, SYDVKM. With 2 bases removed from V and 0 bases from J, the gap between germline ends came to 10 bases. This CDR3 has 15 residues. The CDR3 protein is CASSLNRPMNTEAFF. The CDR3 DNA reads as TGTGCCAGCAGTTTAAACAGGCCTATGAACACTGAAGCTTTCTTT. The full variable domain, rest sourced from reference TRBV28 and TRBJ1-1, is DVKVTQSSRYLVKRTGEKVFLECVQDMDHENMFWYRQDPGLGLRLIYFSYDVKMKEKGDIPEGYSVSREKKERFSLILESASTNQTSMYLCASSLNRPMNTEAFFGQGTRLTVV.

By share, this clone counts as medium-sized. V is TRBV6-1 and J is TRBJ1-4; 9 bases map to TRBD1. The CDR3 covers 15 residues. J lost 3 bases, V lost 6 bases, and 5 bases had no gene match. Germline CDR1 MNHNS, CDR2 SASEGT. CDR3 amino acids: CASRDRGRANEKLFF. The CDR3 nucleotides are TGTGCCAGCAGGGACAGGGGACGGGCTAATGAAAAACTGTTTTTT.

This clone was counted between two and nine times. Relative to the germline gene, one junction end is altered; a read error may explain this. In DNA form, the CDR3 reads TGTGCCAGCAGTTACTCTGGTGACAGGGTCTCTGAAGCTCTCTTT. This translates into CASSYSGDRVSEALF. The V and J genes are TRBV6-2 or TRBV6-3 and TRBJ1-1, with 7 nucleotides matching TRBD1. The CDR3 contains 15 residues. The germline V gene has CDR1 MNHEY and CDR2 SVGEGT.